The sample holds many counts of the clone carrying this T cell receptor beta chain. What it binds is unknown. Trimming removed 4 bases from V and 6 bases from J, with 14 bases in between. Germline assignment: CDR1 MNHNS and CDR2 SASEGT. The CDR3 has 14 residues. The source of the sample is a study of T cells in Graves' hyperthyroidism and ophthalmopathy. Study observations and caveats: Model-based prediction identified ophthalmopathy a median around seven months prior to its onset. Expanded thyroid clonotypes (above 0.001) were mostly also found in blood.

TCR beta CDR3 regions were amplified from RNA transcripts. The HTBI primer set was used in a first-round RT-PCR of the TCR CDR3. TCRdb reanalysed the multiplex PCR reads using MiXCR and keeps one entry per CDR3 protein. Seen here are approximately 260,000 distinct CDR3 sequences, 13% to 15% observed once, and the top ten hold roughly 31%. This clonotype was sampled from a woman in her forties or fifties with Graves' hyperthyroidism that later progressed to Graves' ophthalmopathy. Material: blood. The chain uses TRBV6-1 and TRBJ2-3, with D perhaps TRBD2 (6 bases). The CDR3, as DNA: TGTGCCAGCAGTGCGCTCGGGGGAGAGGATACGCAGTATTTT. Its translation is CASSALGGEDTQYF.